The 16 T cell receptor beta chains below were found in one sample sequenced in a study of blood T cell repertoires in COVID-19. TCRdb's copy holds only in-frame clones and misses some; the assay was immunoSEQ multiplex PCR. The sample records more than 300,000 clones, around 87% being singletons. The sequenced material came from peripheral blood. These receptors were taken from a woman in her twenties or thirties with COVID-19, enrolled during active disease.

V usage is TRBV16 and J usage is TRBJ1-2; 7 nucleotides match TRBD1. With V trimmed by 4 bases and J by 11 bases, 4 bases remained unmatched. The CDR3 sequence is 11 residues long. CDR1 and CDR2 from the germline V gene are KGHSY and FQNENV. CDR3 DNA: TGTGCCAGCAGCCCCGGGACAGAGTACACCTTC. Translation gives CASSPGTEYTF.

J is TRBJ2-7 and V is TRBV3-1 (or the pseudogene TRBV3-2); 10 nucleotides agree with TRBD1. CDR3 length: 14 residues. CDR1 LGHDT and CDR2 YNNKEL come from the germline V gene (reference sequence). The J segment lost 4 bases and the V segment lost 5 bases, leaving 5 bases of the junction unmatched. In DNA form, the CDR3 reads TGTGCCAGCAGCGGTGGGACAGGGGTTTACGAGCAGTACTTC. Translating it yields CASSGGTGVYEQYF.

The sample holds a few counts of this clone. The chain employs TRBV4-2 and TRBJ2-2; TRBD2 agrees at 14 bases. J was trimmed by 10 bases and V by 3 bases; bases with no gene match: 4. Per germline, CDR1 LGHNA and CDR2 YNFKEQ. The length of the CDR3 is 15 residues. Here the CDR3 reads CASSHGTSGSMELFF. The CDR3 DNA follows: TGTGCCAGCAGCCACGGGACTAGCGGGAGTATGGAGCTGTTTTTT.

The rearrangement links TRBV7-9 to TRBJ2-5; 9 nucleotides align to TRBD1. The CDR3 is 16 residues long. The J segment lost 1 base and the V segment lost 6 bases, leaving 9 bases of the junction unmatched. Germline V CDR1 and CDR2: SEHNR, FQNEAQ (reference sequence). As DNA, the CDR3 is TGTGCCAGCAGTCATATCGGGACAGGGCCCCAAGAGACCCAGTACTTC. Its protein is CASSHIGTGPQETQYF.

CDR3: CASTKNPSGSRYEQYF. In nucleotides, the CDR3 is TGTGCCAGCACCAAAAACCCTAGCGGGAGTCGCTACGAGCAGTACTTC. The chain couples TRBV11-2 to TRBJ2-7; 10 bases agree with TRBD2. This CDR3 has 16 amino acids. Germline-derived CDR1 and CDR2 are SGHAT and FQNNGV. V gave up 7 bases and J gave up 3 bases; unmatched junction bases: 12.

In nucleotides, the CDR3 is TGTGCCAGCAGTTTAAGGGCAGGGATCGAAAAACTGTTTTTT. Translating it yields CASSLRAGIEKLFF. The rearrangement links TRBV27 to TRBJ1-4; D is perhaps TRBD1 (5 bases). Trimming removed 2 bases at V and 8 bases at J, with 12 bases between. The germline CDR1 and CDR2 sequences are MNHEY and SMNVEV (reference sequence). This CDR3 spans 14 amino acids.

The chain joins TRBV6-5 to TRBJ2-7, with D perhaps TRBD1 (6 bases). This CDR3 has 15 residues. Trimming left V 0 bases short and J 0 bases short, with 9 bases between. In germline, CDR1 is MNHEY, CDR2 SVGAGI. CDR3 nucleotides: TGTGCCAGCAGTTACTCGGGGGCCTCCTCCTACGAGCAGTACTTC. Amino acid sequence: CASSYSGASSYEQYF.

This clone was counted once. The gene calls are TRBV5-4 and TRBJ1-2, with no clear D. Trimming cost V 0 bases and J 6 bases, with 15 bases left between them. Germline V gene data show CDR1 as SGHNT and CDR2 as YYREEE (reference sequence). The CDR3 has 15 amino acids. This chain's CDR3 is CASSLAENPWHGYTF. The CDR3 DNA is TGTGCCAGCAGCTTGGCCGAAAACCCGTGGCATGGCTACACCTTC.

The gene calls are TRBV2 and TRBJ2-7; a weak D match, TRBD1 (6 bases). Looked up from germline, CDR1 is SNHLY and CDR2 is FYNNEI. This CDR3 is 14 amino acids long. V lost 3 bases to trimming and J lost 3 bases, with 12 bases between them. The CDR3 spells CASSEGRGGYEQYF. As DNA, the CDR3 is TGTGCCAGCAGTGAGGGCAGGGGCGGCTACGAGCAGTACTTC.

The rearrangement joins TRBV5-1 to TRBJ2-5; 7 nucleotides agree with TRBD1. Germline V CDR1 and CDR2: SGHRS, YFSETQ. The CDR3 consists of 15 residues. Trimming removed 4 bases from V and 4 bases from J; junction bases left unmatched: 10. CDR3 sequence: CASSGATGFVETQYF. The DNA for the CDR3 is TGCGCCAGCAGCGGCGCGACAGGGTTTGTAGAGACCCAGTACTTC.

A single count supports this clone. V gene TRBV6-2 or TRBV6-3 combines with J gene TRBJ2-3, with no clear D. V shed 0 bases and J shed 6 bases, with 16 bases lying between them. CDR1 is MNHEY, CDR2 SVGEGT, per germline. This CDR3 is built from 16 residues. The CDR3 reads CASSYSNAAPRDTQYF. The DNA for the CDR3 is TGTGCCAGCAGTTACTCGAACGCGGCCCCCCGTGATACGCAGTATTTT.

This rearrangement joins TRBV4-2 to TRBJ1-6, with 8 bases lining up with TRBD1. Germline trimming cut 3 bases from V and 10 bases from J; bases unmatched to any gene: 11. From germline, CDR1 is LGHNA and CDR2 YNFKEQ. CDR3 length equals 16 residues. CDR3 bases: TGTGCCAGCAGCCAGCATAGGCAGGGGGCTTTGTCACCCCTCCACTTT. This sequence encodes CASSQHRQGALSPLHF.

The chain joins TRBV24-1 to TRBJ1-2; TRBD1 matches at 9 bases. The V gene end was trimmed by 4 bases and the J gene end by 2 bases; junction bases not matched to a gene: 4. In germline, CDR1 is KGHDR, CDR2 SFDVKD. This CDR3 is 15 amino acids long. CDR3 region: CATSDPGQGNYGYTF. Written as DNA, the CDR3 is TGTGCCACCAGTGACCCCGGACAGGGGAACTATGGCTACACCTTC.

This CDR3 is CASSYSGTPDEKLFF. The CDR3 DNA follows: TGTGCCAGCAGTTACTCCGGGACACCAGATGAAAAACTGTTTTTT. J is TRBJ1-4 and V is TRBV6-5; possibly TRBD1 for D (6 bases). Deletions cut 0 bases from V and 6 bases from J, with 11 bases between. Germline V gene data show CDR1 as MNHEY and CDR2 as SVGAGI. There are 15 residues in the CDR3.

V and J are TRBV19 and TRBJ2-3; TRBD2 agrees at 14 bases. CDR1 and CDR2 (germline): LNHDA, SQIVND (reference sequence). Germline trimming cut 5 bases from V and 2 bases from J; bases unmatched to any gene: 6. The CDR3 spans 17 residues. The DNA for the CDR3 is TGTGCCAGTAGTCGGACTAGCGGGGGGACTTACACAGATACGCAGTATTTT. It translates to CASSRTSGGTYTDTQYF.

This CDR3 is CASSFQAGGVGQPQHF. The CDR3 DNA sequence: TGTGCCAGCAGTTTTCAAGCAGGGGGTGTGGGTCAGCCCCAGCATTTT. The rearrangement links TRBV28 to TRBJ1-5; 7 nucleotides agree with TRBD1. Germline lookup yields CDR1 MDHEN and CDR2 SYDVKM. V was pared by 3 bases and J by 6 bases, with 11 bases of the junction left unmatched. The CDR3 consists of 16 residues.